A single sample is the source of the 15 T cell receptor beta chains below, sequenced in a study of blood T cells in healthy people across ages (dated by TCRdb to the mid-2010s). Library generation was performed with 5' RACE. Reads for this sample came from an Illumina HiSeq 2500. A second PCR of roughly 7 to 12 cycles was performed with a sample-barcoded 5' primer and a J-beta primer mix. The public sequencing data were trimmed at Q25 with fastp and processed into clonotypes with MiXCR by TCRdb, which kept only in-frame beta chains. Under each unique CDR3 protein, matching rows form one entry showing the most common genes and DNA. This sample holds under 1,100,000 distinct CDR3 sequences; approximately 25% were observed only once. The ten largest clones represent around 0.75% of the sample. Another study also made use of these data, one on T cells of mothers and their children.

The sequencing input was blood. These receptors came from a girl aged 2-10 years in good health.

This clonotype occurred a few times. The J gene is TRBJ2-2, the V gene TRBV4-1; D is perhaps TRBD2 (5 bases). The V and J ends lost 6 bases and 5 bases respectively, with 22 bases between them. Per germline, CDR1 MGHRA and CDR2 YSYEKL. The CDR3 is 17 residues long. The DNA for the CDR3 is TGCGCCAGCAGACCTATTGACTCCCTGGAGGTTACCGGGGAGCTGTTTTTT. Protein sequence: CASRPIDSLEVTGELFF.

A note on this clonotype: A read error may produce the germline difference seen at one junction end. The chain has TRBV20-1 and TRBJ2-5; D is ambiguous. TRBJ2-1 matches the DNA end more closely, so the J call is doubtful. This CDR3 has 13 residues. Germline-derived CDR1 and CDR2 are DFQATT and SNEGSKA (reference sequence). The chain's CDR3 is CSASDGTYNEQFF. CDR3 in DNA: TGCAGTGCTAGCGACGGTACCTACAACGAGCAGTTCTTC.

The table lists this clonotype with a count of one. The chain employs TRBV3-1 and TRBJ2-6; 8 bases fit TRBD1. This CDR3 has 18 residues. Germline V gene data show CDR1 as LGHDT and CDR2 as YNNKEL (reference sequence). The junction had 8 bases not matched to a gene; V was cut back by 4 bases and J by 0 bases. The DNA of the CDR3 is TGTGCCAGCAGCCGAGGGGACAGGATCCCCTCTGGGGCCAACGTCCTGACTTTC. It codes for CASSRGDRIPSGANVLTF.

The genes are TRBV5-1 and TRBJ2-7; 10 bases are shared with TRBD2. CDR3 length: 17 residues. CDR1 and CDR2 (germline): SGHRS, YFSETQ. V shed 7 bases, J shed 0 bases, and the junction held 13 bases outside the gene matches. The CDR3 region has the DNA TGCGCCAGCTCTCCGGGGCTAGCGGGGGCGAACTCCTACGAGCAGTACTTC. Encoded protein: CASSPGLAGANSYEQYF.

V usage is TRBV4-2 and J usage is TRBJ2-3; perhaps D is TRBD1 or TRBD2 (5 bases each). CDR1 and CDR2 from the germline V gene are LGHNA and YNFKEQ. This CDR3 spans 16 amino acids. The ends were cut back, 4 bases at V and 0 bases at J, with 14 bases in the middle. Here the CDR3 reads CASSRRGTASTDTQYF. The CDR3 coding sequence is TGTGCCAGCAGCCGGAGAGGGACGGCGAGCACAGATACGCAGTATTTT.

This CDR3 reads CASRVTNTGELFF. The CDR3 region has the DNA TGTGCCAGTAGGGTAACGAACACCGGGGAGCTGTTTTTT. This rearrangement joins TRBV7-3 to TRBJ2-2; no reliable D call. Germline V gene lookup returns CDR1 SGHTA and CDR2 FQGTGA. The CDR3 has 13 residues. V shed 9 bases and J shed 0 bases, with 8 bases lying between them. The full variable domain, with the rest looked up from reference TRBV7-3 and TRBJ2-2, is GAGVSQTPSNKVTEKGKYVELRCDPISGHTALYWYRQSLGQGPEFLIYFQGTGAADDSGLPNDRFFAVRPEGSVSTLKIQRTERGDSAVYLCASRVTNTGELFFGEGSRLTVL.

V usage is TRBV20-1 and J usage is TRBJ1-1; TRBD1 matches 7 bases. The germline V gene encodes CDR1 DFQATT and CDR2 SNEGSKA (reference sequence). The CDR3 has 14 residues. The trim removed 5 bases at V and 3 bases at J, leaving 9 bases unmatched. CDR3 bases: TGCAGTGCTCTCACTACAGGGGTCGACACTGAAGCTTTCTTT. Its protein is CSALTTGVDTEAFF.

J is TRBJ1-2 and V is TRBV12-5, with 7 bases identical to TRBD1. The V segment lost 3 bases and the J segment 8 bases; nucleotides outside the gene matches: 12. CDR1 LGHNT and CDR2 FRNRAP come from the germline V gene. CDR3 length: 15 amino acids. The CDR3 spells CASGLVADRAGGYTF. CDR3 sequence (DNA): TGTGCTAGTGGTTTAGTAGCTGACAGGGCAGGGGGCTACACCTTC. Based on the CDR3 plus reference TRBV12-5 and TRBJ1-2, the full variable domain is DARVTQTPRHKVTEMGQEVTMRCQPILGHNTVFWYRQTMMQGLELLAYFRNRAPLDDSGMPKDRFSAEMPDATLATLKIQPSEPRDSAVYFCASGLVADRAGGYTFGSGTRLTVV.

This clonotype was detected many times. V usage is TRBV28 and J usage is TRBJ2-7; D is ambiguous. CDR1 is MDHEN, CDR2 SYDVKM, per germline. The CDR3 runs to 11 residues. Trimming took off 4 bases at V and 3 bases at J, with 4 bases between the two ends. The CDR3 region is CASSWGYEQYF. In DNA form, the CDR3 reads TGTGCCAGCAGTTGGGGCTACGAGCAGTACTTC. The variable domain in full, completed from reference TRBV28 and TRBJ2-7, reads DVKVTQSSRYLVKRTGEKVFLECVQDMDHENMFWYRQDPGLGLRLIYFSYDVKMKEKGDIPEGYSVSREKKERFSLILESASTNQTSMYLCASSWGYEQYFGPGTRLTVT.

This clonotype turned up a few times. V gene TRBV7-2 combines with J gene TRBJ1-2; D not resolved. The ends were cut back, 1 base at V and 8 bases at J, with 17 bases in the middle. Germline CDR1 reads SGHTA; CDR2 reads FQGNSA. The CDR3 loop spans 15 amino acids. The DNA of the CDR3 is TGTGCCAGCAGCTTAGTGGGCAGTCAGCCACGAGGCTACACCTTC. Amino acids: CASSLVGSQPRGYTF.

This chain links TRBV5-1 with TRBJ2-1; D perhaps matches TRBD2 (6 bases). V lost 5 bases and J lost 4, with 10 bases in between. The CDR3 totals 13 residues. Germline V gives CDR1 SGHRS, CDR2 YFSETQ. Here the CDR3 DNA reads TGCGCCAGCAGGATAGGGAGGTACAATGAGCAGTTCTTC. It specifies CASRIGRYNEQFF.

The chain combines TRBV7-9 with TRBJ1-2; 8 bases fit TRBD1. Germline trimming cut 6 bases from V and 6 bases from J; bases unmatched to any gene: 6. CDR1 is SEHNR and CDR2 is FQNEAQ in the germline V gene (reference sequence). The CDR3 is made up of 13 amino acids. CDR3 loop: CASRSDRGDGYTF. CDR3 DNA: TGTGCCAGCAGGTCCGACAGGGGCGATGGCTACACCTTC.

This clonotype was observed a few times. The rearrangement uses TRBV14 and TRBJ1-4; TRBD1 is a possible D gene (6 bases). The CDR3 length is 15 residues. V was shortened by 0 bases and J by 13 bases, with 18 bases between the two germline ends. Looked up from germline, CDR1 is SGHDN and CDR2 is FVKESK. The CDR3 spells CASSQDRLGGQVLFF. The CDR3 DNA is TGTGCCAGCAGCCAAGATCGATTGGGGGGCCAGGTACTGTTTTTT.

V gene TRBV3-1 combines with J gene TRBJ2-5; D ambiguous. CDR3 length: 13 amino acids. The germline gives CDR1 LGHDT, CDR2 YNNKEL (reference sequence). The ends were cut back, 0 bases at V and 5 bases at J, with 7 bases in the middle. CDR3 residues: CASSQEGSETQYF. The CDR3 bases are TGTGCCAGCAGCCAAGAGGGTAGTGAGACCCAGTACTTC.

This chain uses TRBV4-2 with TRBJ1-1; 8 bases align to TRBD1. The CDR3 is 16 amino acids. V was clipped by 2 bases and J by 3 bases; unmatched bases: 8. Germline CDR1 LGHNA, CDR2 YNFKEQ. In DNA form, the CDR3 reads TGTGCCAGCAGCCAAAAAAGGGTACAGGGGGACACTGAAGCTTTCTTT. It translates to CASSQKRVQGDTEAFF.